The 20 T cell receptor beta chains listed next were all sequenced from one sample in a study of cytomegalovirus exposure and HLA in healthy donors. Amplification used 60 Vbeta primers and 13 Jbeta primers. Profiled with immunoSEQ multiplex PCR; TCRdb holds only in-frame clones, not every one. The sample has 140,000 or so clones, around 66% seen once. Sequenced: PBMCs. The receptors stem from a woman aged 60-75 years in good health and CMV-seronegative.

This clone was detected only once. The rearrangement uses TRBV5-1 and TRBJ2-2; D possibly corresponds to TRBD2 (6 bases). The length of the CDR3 is 17 residues. The V end was cut by 4 bases, the J end by 4 bases, with 20 bases between. In germline, CDR1 is SGHRS, CDR2 YFSETQ. The CDR3 sequence is CASSPLGGSGVTGELFF. For the CDR3, the DNA is TGCGCCAGCAGCCCATTGGGGGGATCGGGGGTCACCGGGGAGCTGTTTTTT. The full variable domain, its missing parts supplied by reference TRBV5-1 and TRBJ2-2, is KAGVTQTPRYLIKTRGQQVTLSCSPISGHRSVSWYQQTPGQGLQFLFEYFSETQRNKGNFPGRFSGRQFSNSRSEMNVSTLELGDSALYLCASSPLGGSGVTGELFFGEGSRLTVL.

The genes are TRBV7-2 and TRBJ1-4; possibly TRBD1 for D (5 bases). V shed 6 bases and J shed 2 bases, with 10 bases lying between them. Germline lookup yields CDR1 SGHTA and CDR2 FQGNSA. The CDR3 consists of 14 residues. In DNA form, the CDR3 reads TGTGCCAGCAGGCGGGGGGGTACTAATGAAAAACTGTTTTTT. Protein: CASRRGGTNEKLFF.

This chain joins TRBV9 and TRBJ2-3; D gene ambiguous. V lost 3 bases, J lost 0 bases, and 14 bases lay in between. Germline-derived CDR1 and CDR2 are SGDLS and YYNGEE. The CDR3 length is 16 residues. Written as DNA, the CDR3 is TGTGCCAGCAGCGCCCTCCACAGATCTAGCACAGATACGCAGTATTTT. This sequence encodes CASSALHRSSTDTQYF.

This clone was counted between two and nine times. The chain couples TRBV27 to TRBJ1-1, with a weak D call TRBD1 (5 bases). The V gene's germline CDR1 is MNHEY and CDR2 SMNVEV (reference sequence). CDR3 size: 17 residues. Trimming stripped 1 base from V and 1 base from J, with 16 bases between. The CDR3 DNA reads TGTGCCAGCAGTTTATTAAAAAGGGGAGGGCGGAACACTGAAGCTTTCTTT. This translates into CASSLLKRGGRNTEAFF.

There are a few counts of this clone. The chain combines TRBV6-1 with TRBJ2-2, with TRBD1 identical over 9 bases. The CDR3 extends over 18 amino acids. Germline V gene lookup returns CDR1 MNHNS and CDR2 SASEGT. Unmatched junction bases numbered 12, after V lost 2 bases and J lost 5 bases. The CDR3 DNA reads TGTGCCAGCAGTGAACTAGGGACAGGGAGGGGAAGAACCGGGGAGCTGTTTTTT. Protein: CASSELGTGRGRTGELFF.

The J gene is TRBJ1-1, the V gene TRBV18; 7 bases are shared with TRBD1. Germline CDR1 is KGHSH and CDR2 is LQKENI. The J segment lost 7 bases and the V segment lost 2 bases, leaving 7 bases of the junction unmatched. CDR3 length equals 14 residues. CDR3 region: CASSPRGQGDEAFF. CDR3 coding DNA: TGTGCCAGCTCACCAAGAGGTCAGGGGGATGAAGCTTTCTTT.

Only a few counts were recorded for this clone. This rearrangement joins TRBV5-4 to TRBJ2-7; 7 bases match TRBD1. Losses at the gene ends were 0 bases for V and 7 bases for J; bases not matched to a gene: 4. This CDR3 is built from 13 residues. CDR1 and CDR2 (germline): SGHNT, YYREEE (reference sequence). CDR3 sequence (DNA): TGTGCCAGCAGCTTGGTACCAGGGGGTGAGCAGTACTTC. As protein: CASSLVPGGEQYF.

The chain recombines TRBV5-1 with TRBJ1-2, with D possibly matching TRBD1 (5 bases). Germline loops: CDR1 SGHRS, CDR2 YFSETQ. V lost 0 bases and J lost 8, with 14 bases in between. There are 14 residues in the CDR3. This CDR3 is CASSLGGLSGGYTF. DNA of the CDR3: TGCGCCAGCAGCTTGGGGGGACTCTCCGGAGGCTACACCTTC.

The chain has TRBV6-5 and TRBJ1-2; 9 bases fit TRBD1. The germline gives CDR1 MNHEY, CDR2 SVGAGI. The V segment lost 5 bases and the J segment 3 bases; nucleotides outside the gene matches: 7. CDR3 length: 15 amino acids. The chain's CDR3 is CASSIRQGGDYGYTF. In DNA, the CDR3 is TGTGCCAGCAGTATTAGACAGGGGGGAGACTATGGCTACACCTTC.

This clone has a handful of counts. The J gene is TRBJ1-1, the V gene TRBV5-1, with 12 bases lining up with TRBD1. There are 15 residues in the CDR3. Germline V gene sequence: CDR1 SGHRS, CDR2 YFSETQ. Trimming cost V 4 bases and J 5 bases; bases outside gene matches: 6. CDR3 in DNA: TGCGCCAGCAGCAAGGGACAGGGGGCGGGAACTGAAGCTTTCTTT. Translated: CASSKGQGAGTEAFF.

The table lists this clone with a few counts. V is TRBV9 and J is TRBJ1-1; D gene uncertain. The V and J ends lost 0 bases and 10 bases respectively, with 16 bases between them. Germline V gene lookup returns CDR1 SGDLS and CDR2 YYNGEE. CDR3 length: 14 residues. DNA for the CDR3: TGTGCCAGCAGCGTAGCTTCGGGGTTAAAGACAGCTTTCTTT. It translates to CASSVASGLKTAFF.

V usage is TRBV29-1 and J usage is TRBJ1-1; unclear D gene. Germline V CDR1 and CDR2: SQVTM, ANQGSEA. Trimming cost V 7 bases and J 0 bases, with 12 bases left between them. This CDR3 contains 13 residues. CDR3 bases: TGCAGCGCCAGTGCATGGCTGAACACTGAAGCTTTCTTT. Its translation is CSASAWLNTEAFF. Complete variable domain (other parts from reference TRBV29-1 and TRBJ1-1): SAVISQKPSRDICQRGTSLTIQCQVDSQVTMMFWYRQQPGQSLTLIATANQGSEATYESGFVIDKFPISRPNLTFSTLTVSNMSPEDSSIYLCSASAWLNTEAFFGQGTRLTVV.

This clone was recorded a few times. The V call is TRBV25-1, the J call TRBJ2-3; 9 bases line up with TRBD2. The germline V gene encodes CDR1 MGHDK and CDR2 SYGVNS. The CDR3 length is 15 residues. V dropped 2 bases and J dropped 4; count of bases not matched to a gene: 4. CDR3 DNA sequence: TGTGCCAGCAGTGAACCGGGACTAGCCCCAGATACGCAGTATTTT. Translating it yields CASSEPGLAPDTQYF. The whole variable domain, remainder taken from reference TRBV25-1 and TRBJ2-3, is EADIYQTPRYLVIGTGKKITLECSQTMGHDKMYWYQQDPGMELHLIHYSYGVNSTEKGDLSSESTVSRIRTEHFPLTLESARPSHTSQYLCASSEPGLAPDTQYFGPGTRLTVL.

CDR3 bases: TGCGCCAGCAGCTTTGGCGGTACTGCAGAGACCCAGTACTTC. This codes for CASSFGGTAETQYF. This chain uses TRBV5-1 with TRBJ2-5; D is unclear. Germline V gene sequence: CDR1 SGHRS, CDR2 YFSETQ. The CDR3 consists of 14 residues. V was pared by 2 bases and J by 4 bases, with 12 bases between.

The CDR3 loop reads CASSDGVHTEAFF. Here the CDR3 DNA reads TGTGCCAGCAGTGACGGGGTACACACTGAAGCTTTCTTT. V gene TRBV6-5 combines with J gene TRBJ1-1, with no clear D. The V end was cut by 5 bases, the J end by 3 bases, with 10 bases between. The CDR3 runs 13 residues. Germline V gene data show CDR1 as MNHEY and CDR2 as SVGAGI.

The gene calls are TRBV11-1 and TRBJ2-6, with D possibly matching TRBD2 (6 bases). Trimming pared 5 bases from V and 2 bases from J, leaving 10 bases between. The CDR3 consists of 15 residues. The germline CDR1 and CDR2 sequences are SGHAT and FQDESV (reference sequence). The CDR3 DNA reads TGTGCCAGCAGCCCAGGGACTGCTGGGGCCAACGTCCTGACTTTC. Protein: CASSPGTAGANVLTF.

This clone was counted only a few times. The V call is TRBV7-9, the J call TRBJ1-3; TRBD1 agrees at 8 bases. Losses at the gene ends were 2 bases for V and 8 bases for J; bases not matched to a gene: 5. This CDR3 comprises 14 residues. Per the germline V gene, CDR1 is SEHNR and CDR2 is FQNEAQ (reference sequence). This chain's CDR3 is CASSLRQGFDTIYF. In DNA form, the CDR3 reads TGTGCCAGCAGCTTACGACAGGGGTTTGACACCATATATTTT.

The table lists this clone with a few counts. The J gene is TRBJ1-5, the V gene TRBV28; D is uncertain. The CDR3 has 18 residues. Trimming stripped 5 bases from V and 5 bases from J, with 25 bases between. CDR1 is MDHEN, CDR2 SYDVKM, per germline. The CDR3 nucleotides read TGTGCCAGCAGTCCAAGCCCGGGCTTAGGCTCGGGAGATCAGCCCCAGCATTTT. Translated, it gives CASSPSPGLGSGDQPQHF. Together with reference TRBV28 and TRBJ1-5, the CDR3 gives the full variable domain: DVKVTQSSRYLVKRTGEKVFLECVQDMDHENMFWYRQDPGLGLRLIYFSYDVKMKEKGDIPEGYSVSREKKERFSLILESASTNQTSMYLCASSPSPGLGSGDQPQHFGDGTRLSIL.

V usage is TRBV6-4 and J usage is TRBJ2-3, with 7 nucleotides matching TRBD1. Germline V gives CDR1 MRHNA, CDR2 SNTAGT. The CDR3 spans 14 residues. V lost 5 bases, J lost 4 bases, and 6 bases stayed unmatched. The CDR3 region is CASSRQGGADTQYF. CDR3 DNA: TGTGCCAGCAGTCGACAGGGTGGAGCAGATACGCAGTATTTT.

V gene TRBV5-4 combines with J gene TRBJ2-7, with a possible D match to TRBD2 (6 bases). Germline loops: CDR1 SGHNT, CDR2 YYREEE (reference sequence). Between the trimmed V and J ends, which lost 8 bases and 11 bases, there was a span of 23 bases. The CDR3 loop spans 13 amino acids. Written as DNA, the CDR3 is TGTGCCAGACCTCATGATTGGGGGGAAAAAAAGTACTTC. Translation gives CARPHDWGEKKYF.